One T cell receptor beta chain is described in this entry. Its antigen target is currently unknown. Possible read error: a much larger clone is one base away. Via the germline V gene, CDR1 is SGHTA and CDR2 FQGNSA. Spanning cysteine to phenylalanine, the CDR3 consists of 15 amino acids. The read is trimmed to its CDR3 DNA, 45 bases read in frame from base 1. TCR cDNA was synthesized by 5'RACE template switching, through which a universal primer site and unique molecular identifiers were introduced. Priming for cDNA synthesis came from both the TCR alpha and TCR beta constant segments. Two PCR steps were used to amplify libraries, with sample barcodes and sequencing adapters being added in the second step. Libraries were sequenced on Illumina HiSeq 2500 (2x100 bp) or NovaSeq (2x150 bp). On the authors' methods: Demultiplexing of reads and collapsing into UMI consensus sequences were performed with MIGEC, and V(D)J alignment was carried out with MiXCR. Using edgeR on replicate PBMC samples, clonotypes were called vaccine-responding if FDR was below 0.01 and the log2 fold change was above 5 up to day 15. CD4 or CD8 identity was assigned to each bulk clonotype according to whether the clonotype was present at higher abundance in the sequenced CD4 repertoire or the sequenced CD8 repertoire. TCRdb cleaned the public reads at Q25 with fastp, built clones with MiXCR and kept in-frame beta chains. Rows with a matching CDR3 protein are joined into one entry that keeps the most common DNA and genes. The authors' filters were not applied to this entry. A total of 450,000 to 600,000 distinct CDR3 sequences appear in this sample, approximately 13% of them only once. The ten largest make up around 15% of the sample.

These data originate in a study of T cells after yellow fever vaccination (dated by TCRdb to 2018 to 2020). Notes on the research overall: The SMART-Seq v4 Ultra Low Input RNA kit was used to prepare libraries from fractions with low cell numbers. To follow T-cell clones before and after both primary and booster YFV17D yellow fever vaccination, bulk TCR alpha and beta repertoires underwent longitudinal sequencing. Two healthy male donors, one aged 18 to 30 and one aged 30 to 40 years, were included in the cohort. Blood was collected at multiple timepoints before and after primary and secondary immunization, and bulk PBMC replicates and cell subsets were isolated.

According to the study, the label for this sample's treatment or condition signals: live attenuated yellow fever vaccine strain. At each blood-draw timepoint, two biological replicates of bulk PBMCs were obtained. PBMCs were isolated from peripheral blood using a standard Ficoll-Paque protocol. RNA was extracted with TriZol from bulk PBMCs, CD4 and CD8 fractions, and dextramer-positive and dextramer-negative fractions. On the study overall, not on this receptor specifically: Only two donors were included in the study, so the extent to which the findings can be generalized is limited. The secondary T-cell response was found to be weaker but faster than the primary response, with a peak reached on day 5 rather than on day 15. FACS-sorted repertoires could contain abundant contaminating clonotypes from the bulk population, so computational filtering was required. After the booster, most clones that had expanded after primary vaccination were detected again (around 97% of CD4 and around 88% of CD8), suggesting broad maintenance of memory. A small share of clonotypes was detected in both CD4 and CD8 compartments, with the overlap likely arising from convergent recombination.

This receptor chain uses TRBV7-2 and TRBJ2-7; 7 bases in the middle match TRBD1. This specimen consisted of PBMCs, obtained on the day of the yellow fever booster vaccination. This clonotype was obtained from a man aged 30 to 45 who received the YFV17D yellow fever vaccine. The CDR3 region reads CASSTRDRVSYEPYF. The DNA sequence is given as TGTGCCAGCAGCACACGGGACAGAGTTTCCTACGAGCCGTACTTC.